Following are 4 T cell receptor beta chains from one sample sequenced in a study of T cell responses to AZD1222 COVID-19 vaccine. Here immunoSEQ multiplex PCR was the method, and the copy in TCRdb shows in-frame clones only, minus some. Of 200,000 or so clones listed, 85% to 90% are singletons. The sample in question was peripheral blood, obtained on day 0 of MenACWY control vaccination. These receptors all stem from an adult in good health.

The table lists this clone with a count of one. The CDR3 protein is CASSYSTENFF. In DNA form, the CDR3 reads TGTGCCAGCAGTTACTCGACCGAAAACTTCTTT. The chain carries TRBV6-5 and TRBJ1-1; unclear D gene. In germline, CDR1 is MNHEY, CDR2 SVGAGI. Trimming left V 0 bases short and J 14 bases short, with 10 bases between. The CDR3 is 11 residues long.

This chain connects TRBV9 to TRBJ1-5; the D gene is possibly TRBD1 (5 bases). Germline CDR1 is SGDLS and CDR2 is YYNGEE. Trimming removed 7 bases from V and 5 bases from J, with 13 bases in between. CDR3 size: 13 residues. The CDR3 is CASSRGRDQPQHF. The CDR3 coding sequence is TGTGCCAGCTCGAGGGGTCGGGATCAGCCCCAGCATTTT.

The DNA of the CDR3 is TGTGCCAGCAGCGCCCGACAGGCGGGAAACAATGAGCAGTTCTTC. Its translation is CASSARQAGNNEQFF. J is TRBJ2-1 and V is TRBV7-2, with D possibly being TRBD1 or TRBD2 (6 bases each). CDR1 and CDR2 (germline): SGHTA, FQGNSA. V was shortened by 5 bases and J by 5 bases, with 16 bases between the two germline ends. The CDR3 is 15 residues long.

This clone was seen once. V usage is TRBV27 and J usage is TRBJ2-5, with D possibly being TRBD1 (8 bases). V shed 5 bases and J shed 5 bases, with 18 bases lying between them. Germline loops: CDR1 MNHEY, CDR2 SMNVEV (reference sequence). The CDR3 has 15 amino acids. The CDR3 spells CASSPSGTGVETQYF. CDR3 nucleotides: TGTGCCAGCAGTCCCAGCGGGACAGGTGTGGAGACCCAGTACTTC.